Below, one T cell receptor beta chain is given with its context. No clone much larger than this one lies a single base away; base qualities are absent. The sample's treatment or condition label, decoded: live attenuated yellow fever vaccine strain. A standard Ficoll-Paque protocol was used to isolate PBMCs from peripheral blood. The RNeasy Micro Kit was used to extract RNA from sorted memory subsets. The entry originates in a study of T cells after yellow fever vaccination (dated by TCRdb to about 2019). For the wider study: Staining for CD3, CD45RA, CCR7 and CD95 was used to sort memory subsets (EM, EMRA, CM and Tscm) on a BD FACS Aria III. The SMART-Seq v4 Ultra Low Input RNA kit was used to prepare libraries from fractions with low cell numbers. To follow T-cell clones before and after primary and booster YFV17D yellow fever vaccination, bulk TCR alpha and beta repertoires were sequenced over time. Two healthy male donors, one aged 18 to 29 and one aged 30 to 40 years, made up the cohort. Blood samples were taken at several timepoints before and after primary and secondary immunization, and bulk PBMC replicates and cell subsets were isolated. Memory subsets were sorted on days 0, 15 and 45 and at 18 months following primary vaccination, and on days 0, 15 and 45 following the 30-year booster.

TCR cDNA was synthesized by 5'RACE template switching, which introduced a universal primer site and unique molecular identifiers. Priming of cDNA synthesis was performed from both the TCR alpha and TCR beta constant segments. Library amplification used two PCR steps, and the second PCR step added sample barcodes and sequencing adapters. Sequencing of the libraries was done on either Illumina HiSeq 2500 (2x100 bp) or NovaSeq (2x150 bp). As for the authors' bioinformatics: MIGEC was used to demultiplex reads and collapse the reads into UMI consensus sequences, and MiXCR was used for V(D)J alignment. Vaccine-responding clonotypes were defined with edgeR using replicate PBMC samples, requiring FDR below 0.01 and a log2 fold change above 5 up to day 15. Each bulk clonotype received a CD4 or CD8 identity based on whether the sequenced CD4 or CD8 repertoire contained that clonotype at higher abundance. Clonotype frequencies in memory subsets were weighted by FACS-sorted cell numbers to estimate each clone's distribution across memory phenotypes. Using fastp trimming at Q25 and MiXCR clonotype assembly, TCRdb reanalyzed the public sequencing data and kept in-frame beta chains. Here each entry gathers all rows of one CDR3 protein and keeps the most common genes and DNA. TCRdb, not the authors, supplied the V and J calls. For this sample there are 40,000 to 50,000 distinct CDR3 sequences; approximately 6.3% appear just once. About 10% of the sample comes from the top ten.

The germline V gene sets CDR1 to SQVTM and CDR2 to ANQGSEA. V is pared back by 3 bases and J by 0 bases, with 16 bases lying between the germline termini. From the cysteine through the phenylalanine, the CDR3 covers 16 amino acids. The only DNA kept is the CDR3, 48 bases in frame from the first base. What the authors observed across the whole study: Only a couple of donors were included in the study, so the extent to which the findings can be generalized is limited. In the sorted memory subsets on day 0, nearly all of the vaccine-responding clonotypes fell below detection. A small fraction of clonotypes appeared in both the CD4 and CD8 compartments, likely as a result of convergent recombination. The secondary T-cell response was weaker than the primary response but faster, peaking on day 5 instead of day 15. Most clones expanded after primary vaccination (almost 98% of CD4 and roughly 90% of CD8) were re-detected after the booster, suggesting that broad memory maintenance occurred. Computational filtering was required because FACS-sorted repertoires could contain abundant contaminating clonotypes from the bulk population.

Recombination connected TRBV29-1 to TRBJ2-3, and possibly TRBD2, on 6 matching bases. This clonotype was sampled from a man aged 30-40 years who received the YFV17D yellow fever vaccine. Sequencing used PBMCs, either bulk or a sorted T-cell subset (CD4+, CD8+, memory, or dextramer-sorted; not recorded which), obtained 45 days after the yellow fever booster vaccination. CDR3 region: CSVEEGQRRSTDTQYF. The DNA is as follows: TGCAGCGTTGAGGAGGGCCAGAGGAGAAGCACAGATACGCAGTATTTT.